This TCR beta chain emerged from a study of T cells expressing NK-cell markers. Study-wide context: Repertoire data for TCR beta were derived from sorted T cells (CD3+CD56+NKG2C+, CD3+CD56+NKG2C- and CD3+CD56-NKG2C+).

Germline CDR1 is SGHRS and CDR2 is YFSETQ. The CDR3 has 17 residues. Reanalyzing the 5' RACE reads, TCRdb keeps one entry per CDR3 protein, without DNA. The table for this sample gives about 550,000 distinct CDR3 sequences. Study results and caveats: Six of the donors carried dominant NKG2C+ clonotypes that took up about 1.0-7.0% of their CD8+ T cells. The CD3+CD56-NKG2C+ fraction was also led by these clonotypes in four donors.

Points on this clonotype: Its antigen remains unidentified.

This clonotype was obtained from a man younger than 35 in good health. The chain combines TRBV5-1 with TRBJ2-7; TCRdb calls TRBD1, which cannot be checked without DNA. Source material: blood T cells: a sorted CD56 or NKG2C T cell subset, CD4+ or CD8+ T cells, or bulk PBMC T cells (not recorded which). CDR3 residues: CASSFFPGGATNYEQYF.